This is a list of T cell receptor beta chains from one sample in a study of cytomegalovirus exposure and HLA in healthy donors. Sequencing used immunoSEQ multiplex PCR; TCRdb keeps in-frame clones, though not all of them. The sample comprises under 200,000 clones, 80% to 90% of which are singletons, and under 6.5% rests with the top ten. Sequenced sample: PBMCs. These receptors came from a man aged 45-65 years in good health and CMV-seropositive. The CDR3 runs from the conserved cysteine through the conserved F or W. Each record gives: J gene, V gene, D gene, clone size, CDR3 protein, CDR3 DNA. The D gene is left open where the match is weak. Where a row states a size, it is once, few, many or the class of an expanded clone; other rows omit it.

>TRBJ2-1|TRBV7-8|TRBD2|NA
CASSLPRRLAGKGNEQFF
TGTGCCAGCAGCTTACCCCGCCGACTAGCGGGAAAGGGGAATGAGCAGTTCTTC
>TRBJ2-1|TRBV4-1|TRBD2|NA
CASSQDPPSGSFYNEQFF
TGCGCCAGCAGCCAAGATCCCCCTAGCGGGAGCTTCTACAATGAGCAGTTCTTC
>TRBJ2-3|TRBV7-3|TRBD2|few
CASSLLAGSDTQYF
TGTGCCAGCAGCTTATTAGCGGGGTCAGATACGCAGTATTTT
>TRBJ2-6|TRBV7-6|TRBD1|NA
CASSARQGSTGANVLTF
TGTGCCAGCAGCGCCCGACAGGGAAGTACTGGGGCCAACGTCCTGACTTTC
>TRBJ1-4|TRBV30|NA|NA
CAWRGRGGAWEKLFF
TGTGCCTGGAGGGGTAGAGGGGGGGCGTGGGAAAAACTGTTTTTT
>TRBJ2-4|TRBV20-1|NA|NA
CSARGDAGLYF
TGCAGTGCCAGGGGGGACGCTGGTCTGTACTTC
>TRBJ1-4|TRBV7-9|TRBD1|NA
CASSSGTGNKEKLFF
TGTGCCAGCAGCTCTGGGACAGGGAACAAAGAAAAACTGTTTTTT
>TRBJ2-1|TRBV19|NA|NA
CASSISTGGNEQFF
TGTGCCAGTAGTATATCAACAGGAGGGAATGAGCAGTTCTTC
>TRBJ2-1|TRBV7-2|TRBD2|NA
CASSRGLGLAKLNEQFF
TGTGCCAGCAGCCGAGGTCTGGGACTAGCAAAGTTGAATGAGCAGTTCTTC
>TRBJ1-1|TRBV4-2|NA|NA
CASSQPDMNTEAFF
TGTGCCAGCAGCCAACCTGACATGAACACTGAAGCTTTCTTT
>TRBJ2-5|TRBV7-9|NA|NA
CSSSYGSNQETQYF
TGTTCCAGCAGCTACGGGAGTAATCAAGAGACCCAGTACTTC
>TRBJ1-5|TRBV5-5|NA|NA
CASSLDREQPQHF
TGTGCCAGCAGCTTGGACAGGGAGCAGCCCCAGCATTTT
>TRBJ2-6|TRBV6-5|NA|NA
CASSQSGLGANVLTF
TGTGCCAGCAGTCAAAGCGGGTTGGGGGCCAACGTCCTGACTTTC
>TRBJ2-3|TRBV29-1|TRBD2|NA
CSVVLAGGGDTQYF
TGCAGCGTGGTGCTAGCGGGAGGTGGGGATACGCAGTATTTT
>TRBJ2-1|TRBV13|NA|NA
CASSPYNEQFF
TGTGCCAGCAGCCCTTACAATGAGCAGTTCTTC
>TRBJ2-5|TRBV6-6|NA|NA
CASSYLGSDQETQYF
TGTGCTAGCAGTTACCTCGGGTCAGACCAAGAGACCCAGTACTTC
>TRBJ1-5|TRBV19|TRBD1|NA
CASTKGALPEYQPQHF
TGTGCCAGTACAAAGGGGGCGTTACCAGAGTATCAGCCCCAGCATTTT
>TRBJ2-2|TRBV2|NA|NA
CASSDPLGLNGELFF
TGTGCCAGCAGTGACCCTCTAGGATTGAACGGGGAGCTGTTTTTT
>TRBJ1-4|TRBV2|NA|NA
CASSVRGGEKLFF
TGTGCCAGCAGTGTCCGGGGTGGCGAAAAACTGTTTTTT
>TRBJ1-3|TRBV28|NA|NA
CASSLRRNTIYF
TGTGCCAGCAGTTTGAGGAGAAACACCATATATTTT
>TRBJ2-7|TRBV4-1|NA|NA
CASSQVIQGSYEQYF
TGCGCCAGCAGCCAAGTAATTCAGGGATCCTACGAGCAGTACTTC
>TRBJ1-5|TRBV6-5|NA|NA
CASRPNDGWNQPQHF
TGTGCCAGCCGACCCAACGACGGGTGGAATCAGCCCCAGCATTTT
>TRBJ1-5|TRBV27|NA|once
CASSPERNQPQHF
TGTGCCAGCAGTCCCGAGCGCAATCAGCCCCAGCATTTT
>TRBJ1-2|TRBV7-2|NA|few
CASSYRNRVHGYTF
TGTGCCAGCAGCTACAGGAACAGGGTACATGGCTACACCTTC
>TRBJ2-7|TRBV5-1|TRBD2|NA
CASSPTSGGFREQYF
TGCGCCAGCAGTCCGACTAGCGGGGGTTTCCGGGAGCAGTACTTC
>TRBJ2-2|TRBV6-1|NA|NA
CASSEVAVGVRTGELFF
TGTGCCAGCAGTGAAGTTGCGGTGGGAGTGAGGACCGGGGAGCTGTTTTTT
>TRBJ2-5|TRBV5-4|NA|NA
CASSPRDRGAETQYF
TGTGCCAGCAGCCCCCGGGACCGCGGGGCGGAGACCCAGTACTTC
>TRBJ1-5|TRBV27|NA|NA
CASSLQGWNQPQHF
TGTGCCAGCAGCCTCCAGGGTTGGAATCAGCCCCAGCATTTT
>TRBJ1-4|TRBV27|NA|NA
CASSLNWQVGLPNEKLFF
TGTGCCAGCAGTTTAAATTGGCAGGTGGGGCTCCCAAATGAAAAACTGTTTTTT
>TRBJ1-1|TRBV19|NA|NA
CASSLRSLLREAFF
TGTGCCAGTAGTTTACGGTCCCTGCTGAGAGAAGCTTTCTTT
>TRBJ2-1|TRBV5-1|NA|NA
CASSLAPGSSYNEQFF
TGCGCCAGCAGCTTGGCTCCGGGGAGCTCCTACAATGAGCAGTTCTTC
>TRBJ2-5|TRBV7-9|TRBD2|few
CASRAIAGRGETQYF
TGTGCCAGCAGAGCTATAGCGGGGAGAGGGGAGACCCAGTACTTC
>TRBJ1-1|TRBV23-1|NA|NA
CASTPTEGGRVNTEAFF
TGCGCCAGCACTCCCACCGAGGGGGGGAGGGTGAACACTGAAGCTTTCTTT
>TRBJ2-7|TRBV15|NA|NA
CATSRDRSYEQYF
TGTGCCACCAGCAGAGACCGCTCCTACGAGCAGTACTTC
>TRBJ1-1|TRBV2|NA|NA
CASEGNRNTEAFF
TGTGCCAGCGAGGGCAATAGGAACACTGAAGCTTTCTTT
>TRBJ1-1|TRBV30|NA|NA
CAWSVGGGTEFFF
NA